This TCR beta chain derives from a study of naive and memory T cell subsets. The CDR3 loop spans 11 amino acids. Germline CDR1 and CDR2: MDHEN and SYDVKM. Trimming cost V 7 bases and J 15 bases, with 15 bases left between them. The beta constant-region primer was an equimolar mix of two oligonucleotides covering TRBC1 and TRBC2. The ligated cDNA underwent four PCR rounds using SP2 and nested alpha and beta constant-region primers. TCRdb re-called the UMI-ligation and nested PCR reads with MiXCR, one entry per CDR3 protein. The sample carries 130,000 to 150,000 distinct CDR3 sequences, 22% recorded once. Alpha and beta libraries were amplified separately from the second PCR onward. General observations from the study: A few larger clonotypes appeared in naive repertoires, especially CD8, possibly memory cells re-expressing CD45RA.

This clonotype has more than one count but fewer than ten. The antigen is unknown. This rearrangement joins TRBV28 to TRBJ1-4; D is uncertain. Sequencing used naive CD4+ T cells from blood. This receptor was obtained from a human donor in good health. The CDR3 DNA sequence: TGTGCCAGCACCCTCCGGGCTCGGGTGTTTTTT. Translating gives CASTLRARVFF.